This T cell receptor beta chain was obtained from a study of glioma-infiltrating T cells. Points from the study as a whole: A blood CDR3 motif signature was depleted in highly divergent patients.

The iRepertoire nested amplicon-rescue multiplex PCR amplified TCR alpha and beta CDR3s from RNA. One entry per CDR3 protein results from TCRdb running MiXCR on the multiplex PCR reads. The table records more than 300,000 distinct CDR3 sequences, roughly two fifths of them present only once. Trimming removed 6 bases at V and 3 bases at J, with 12 bases between. Looked up from germline, CDR1 is MNHEY and CDR2 is SMNVEV (reference sequence). This CDR3 has 14 residues. This clonotype has ten or more counts. Its antigen remains unidentified. Sequences were obtained from glioma tissue, nonneoplastic brain tissue, or PBMCs (not recorded which). The sequence derives from a human donor with low-grade glioma or glioblastoma, undergoing nonglioma brain surgery, or in good health (not recorded which). This sequence joins TRBV27 and TRBJ2-1, with D possibly called TRBD1 or TRBD2 (5 bases each). The DNA of the CDR3 is TGTGCCAGCAGCCGGGACGGCAACTACAATGAGCAGTTCTTC. It yields the protein CASSRDGNYNEQFF.